A single sample is the source of the 26 T cell receptor beta chains below, sequenced in a study of beta chain features in type 1 diabetes. Reverse transcription of all isolated RNA meant that expressed TCRB transcripts were sequenced. Profiling relied on immunoSEQ multiplex PCR, and the TCRdb table lists in-frame clones only, not all of them. The sample consists of roughly 40,000 clones, approximately 50% of them appearing once. The source material was central memory CD4+ T cells from blood. The receptors were sampled from a woman between 18 and 29 years old in good health.

The chain uses TRBV10-3 and TRBJ2-1; 9 nucleotides agree with TRBD1. The CDR3 totals 17 residues. Germline CDR1 is ENHRY and CDR2 is SYGVKD. V shed 4 bases, J shed 6 bases, and the junction held 13 bases outside the gene matches. The CDR3 region is CAISVDRGLAAGNEQFF. The CDR3 DNA sequence: TGTGCCATCAGTGTGGACAGGGGATTAGCGGCGGGCAATGAGCAGTTCTTC.

The rearrangement links TRBV5-6 to TRBJ2-5; D gene ambiguous. The CDR3 extends over 15 amino acids. The V gene's germline CDR1 is SGHDT and CDR2 YYEEEE. The V end lost 0 bases, the J end lost 7 bases, and 16 bases lay between the germline ends. This CDR3 reads CASSLGAGPAGTQYF. CDR3 bases: TGTGCCAGCAGCTTGGGGGCCGGCCCGGCTGGGACCCAGTACTTC.

The chain has TRBV30 and TRBJ2-5; the match to TRBD2 covers 7 bases. Germline-derived CDR1 and CDR2 are GTSNPN and SVGIG (reference sequence). V shed 3 bases, J shed 6 bases, and the junction held 1 base outside the gene matches. The CDR3 covers 11 residues. The CDR3 reads CAWRGGKTQYF. CDR3 bases: TGTGCCTGGAGGGGGGGGAAGACCCAGTACTTC.

This clone has more than one count but fewer than ten. The chain links TRBV14 to TRBJ2-7; no firm D call. Trimming took 4 bases from V and 6 from J, leaving 13 bases between them. Germline V lookup: CDR1 SGHDN, CDR2 FVKESK. This CDR3 comprises 13 residues. The CDR3, as DNA: TGTGCCAGCAGCCTACTGACTTTCGGCGAGCAGTACTTC. It codes for CASSLLTFGEQYF. Full variable domain (rest looked up from reference TRBV14 and TRBJ2-7): EAGVTQFPSHSVIEKGQTVTLRCDPISGHDNLYWYRRVMGKEIKFLLHFVKESKQDESGMPNNRFLAERTGGTYSTLKVQPAELEDSGVYFCASSLLTFGEQYFGPGTRLTVT.

The sample holds a few counts of this clone. The chain combines TRBV27 with TRBJ2-2; D gene ambiguous. The CDR3 length is 14 residues. Germline V gene data show CDR1 as MNHEY and CDR2 as SMNVEV (reference sequence). Trimming took 3 bases from V and 4 from J, leaving 9 bases between them. CDR3 nucleotide sequence: TGTGCCAGCAGTTTTAGCACGGGCACCGGGGAGCTGTTTTTT. Translation: CASSFSTGTGELFF.

The chain uses TRBV27 and TRBJ1-2; weak D call: TRBD1 (5 bases). V was pared by 2 bases and J by 4 bases, with 14 bases between. The CDR3 has 15 residues. Germline assignment: CDR1 MNHEY and CDR2 SMNVEV (reference sequence). The CDR3 here is CASSLTPRDRYGYTF. The DNA for the CDR3 is TGTGCCAGCAGTTTAACCCCCAGGGATCGCTATGGCTACACCTTC.

The chain recombines TRBV2 with TRBJ2-7; 9 positions agree with TRBD1. V shed 8 bases and J 5 bases; nucleotides not matched to a gene: 16. The CDR3 runs 16 residues. Per the germline V gene, CDR1 is SNHLY and CDR2 is FYNNEI. CDR3 region: CASVGTGWSVNHEQYF. The DNA for the CDR3 is TGTGCCAGCGTTGGGACAGGGTGGAGCGTAAATCACGAGCAGTACTTC.

Notes on this clone: Other DNA sequences within the sample encode an identical CDR3. The rearrangement uses TRBV20-1 and TRBJ2-7; D is uncertain. This CDR3 has 10 residues. Trimming cost V 6 bases and J 5 bases, with 8 bases left between them. Germline CDR1 reads DFQATT; CDR2 reads SNEGSKA (reference sequence). CDR3 DNA: TGCAGTGCCAGTGTAAACGAGCAGTACTTC. Its protein is CSASVNEQYF.

This clone was recorded a few times. This chain connects TRBV21-1 to TRBJ2-4; the table assigns TRBD1, which was not confirmed against the DNA. TRBV21-1 is marked as a pseudogene. The CDR3 contains 16 residues. CDR3: CASRKGFKGSVNIQYF. For the CDR3, the DNA is TGTGCCAGCAGAAAAGGATTTAAGGGGTCAGTGAACATTCAGTACTTC.

This chain joins TRBV6-5 and TRBJ2-1; 9 positions match TRBD1. CDR3 size: 13 residues. The junction had 6 bases not matched to a gene; V was cut back by 5 bases and J by 10 bases. Germline assignment: CDR1 MNHEY and CDR2 SVGAGI. The CDR3 protein is CASSAQGAGEQFF. DNA of the CDR3: TGTGCCAGCAGTGCACAGGGGGCCGGGGAGCAGTTCTTC.

The J gene is TRBJ2-3, the V gene TRBV7-2; a weak D match, TRBD1 (6 bases). CDR3 size: 15 residues. CDR1 SGHTA and CDR2 FQGNSA come from the germline V gene. The V end lost 0 bases, the J end lost 2 bases, and 9 bases lay between the germline ends. The CDR3 DNA reads as TGTGCCAGCAGCTTAGCCCGGACAGCCACAGATACGCAGTATTTT. Its translation is CASSLARTATDTQYF.

The chain has TRBV11-2 and TRBJ2-1; possibly TRBD2 for D (6 bases). V lost 0 bases to trimming and J lost 0 bases, with 12 bases between them. The germline V gene encodes CDR1 SGHAT and CDR2 FQNNGV. The CDR3 loop spans 17 amino acids. Here the CDR3 DNA reads TGTGCCAGCAGCTTAGATTTCCCCGGGAGCTCCTACAATGAGCAGTTCTTC. It encodes CASSLDFPGSSYNEQFF.

V is TRBV2 and J is TRBJ2-1; D perhaps matches TRBD2 (7 bases). The CDR3 has 15 amino acids. Trimming cost V 2 bases and J 2 bases, with 10 bases left between them. Germline-derived CDR1 and CDR2 are SNHLY and FYNNEI. The CDR3 region is CASSERGGPYNEQFF. The CDR3 nucleotides read TGTGCCAGCAGTGAACGCGGGGGCCCCTACAATGAGCAGTTCTTC.

The rearrangement uses TRBV7-8 and TRBJ2-4; the D gene is possibly TRBD2 (6 bases). V gave up 1 base and J gave up 0 bases, with 7 bases separating them. CDR3 length: 15 residues. Germline-derived CDR1 and CDR2 are SGHVS and FQNEAQ. CDR3 amino acids: CASSLEGGAKNIQYF. In DNA, the CDR3 is TGTGCCAGCAGCTTAGAGGGAGGAGCCAAAAACATTCAGTACTTC.

This clone was counted once. The V and J genes are TRBV27 and TRBJ2-6; the D is unclear. The CDR3 length is 16 residues. Germline CDR1 MNHEY, CDR2 SMNVEV (reference sequence). The ends were cut back, 5 bases at V and 0 bases at J, with 11 bases in the middle. The CDR3 bases are TGTGCCAGCAGTCGCTCAAGCAACTCTGGGGCCAACGTCCTGACTTTC. It is translated as CASSRSSNSGANVLTF. Full variable domain (missing parts from reference TRBV27 and TRBJ2-6): EAQVTQNPRYLITVTGKKLTVTCSQNMNHEYMSWYRQDPGLGLRQIYYSMNVEVTDKGDVPEGYKVSRKEKRNFPLILESPSPNQTSLYFCASSRSSNSGANVLTFGAGSRLTVL.

This clone was picked up one time. The gene calls are TRBV6-5 and TRBJ1-1; D is ambiguous. The germline V and J ends were trimmed by 4 bases and 1 base, with 7 bases remaining between them. This CDR3 region has 13 residues. CDR1 and CDR2 (germline): MNHEY, SVGAGI. Here the CDR3 reads CASSLNSNTEAFF. The CDR3 DNA sequence: TGTGCCAGCAGTTTAAATTCGAACACTGAAGCTTTCTTT.

The V gene is TRBV5-1, the J gene TRBJ1-6, with 10 bases identical to TRBD1. Germline CDR1 is SGHRS and CDR2 is YFSETQ. Trimming took 2 bases from V and 8 from J; bases not matched to a gene: 1. This CDR3 has 14 amino acids. CDR3 region: CASSFGQGDSPLHF. The CDR3 DNA reads as TGCGCCAGCAGCTTCGGACAGGGGGATTCACCCCTCCACTTT.

This clone showed up just a few times. The chain links TRBV6-6 to TRBJ1-5, with a tentative D call TRBD1 (5 bases). The germline V gene has CDR1 MNHNY and CDR2 SVGAGI (reference sequence). Trimming cost V 5 bases and J 7 bases, with 15 bases left between them. The CDR3 runs to 14 residues. CDR3 in DNA: TGTGCCAGCAGTCGGGACGGGAGTAACCAGCCCCAGCATTTT. Its protein product is CASSRDGSNQPQHF.

This clone was observed once. V is TRBV6-1 and J is TRBJ2-5; 11 bases are a match to TRBD2. V was clipped by 3 bases and J by 5 bases; unmatched bases: 8. Germline V gene data show CDR1 as MNHNS and CDR2 as SASEGT. This CDR3 comprises 16 residues. CDR3 nucleotide sequence: TGTGCCAGCAGTGAGAAGGCTAGCGGGGGGTGGGAGACCCAGTACTTC. It translates to CASSEKASGGWETQYF.

This clone was counted only a few times. CDR3 sequence: CASRQIRGQRYYEQYF. The DNA for the CDR3 is TGTGCCAGCAGACAGATCAGGGGACAGCGATACTACGAGCAGTACTTC. The chain carries TRBV11-2 and TRBJ2-7; 7 bases are shared with TRBD1. The CDR3 runs 16 residues. Germline CDR1 and CDR2: SGHAT and FQNNGV. The ends lost 6 bases at V and 3 bases at J; junction bases unmatched: 14.

The chain has TRBV30 and TRBJ1-3; 9 bases fit TRBD1. The germline CDR1 and CDR2 sequences are GTSNPN and SVGIG (reference sequence). After removal of 4 bases from V and 0 bases from J, the junction contained 19 bases not matched to a gene. The CDR3 loop spans 20 amino acids. CDR3 bases: TGTGCCTGGACCTTACCGGGACAGGGAAAATCGAGTTACTCTGGAAACACCATATATTTT. It specifies CAWTLPGQGKSSYSGNTIYF.

This clone showed up just once. The CDR3 DNA follows: TGTGCCAGCAGAGAGGGACTAGCGGGAAGGAATGAGCAGTTCTTC. Encoded protein: CASREGLAGRNEQFF. V gene TRBV11-3 combines with J gene TRBJ2-1; 13 positions match TRBD2. Germline values: CDR1 SGHNT, CDR2 YENEEA. The V gene end was trimmed by 6 bases and the J gene end by 7 bases; junction bases not matched to a gene: 6. There are 15 residues in the CDR3. The variable domain in full, with the rest retrieved from reference TRBV11-3 and TRBJ2-1, is EAGVVQSPRYKIIEKKQPVAFWCNPISGHNTLYWYLQNLGQGPELLIRYENEEAVDDSQLPKDRFSAERLKGVDSTLKIQPAELGDSAVYLCASREGLAGRNEQFFGPGTRLTVL.

This clone came up a few times. This rearrangement joins TRBV29-1 to TRBJ2-7; D possibly corresponds to TRBD1 (6 bases). V was trimmed by 4 bases and J by 1 base, leaving 17 bases between them. The germline gives CDR1 SQVTM, CDR2 ANQGSEA. The CDR3 spans 15 residues. DNA of the CDR3: TGCAGCGTTGCAAAGCTCCGGGACACATCCTACGAGCAGTACTTC. Protein product: CSVAKLRDTSYEQYF.

The V and J genes are TRBV30 and TRBJ1-1; weak D call: TRBD1 (5 bases). The CDR3 totals 14 residues. The germline V gene encodes CDR1 GTSNPN and CDR2 SVGIG (reference sequence). Trimming left V 3 bases short and J 2 bases short, with 13 bases between. The CDR3 DNA is TGTGCCTGGAGCCGGGACTTCGGCAACACTGAAGCTTTCTTT. This gives the protein CAWSRDFGNTEAFF. The full variable domain, in which reference TRBV30 and TRBJ1-1 provide the parts outside the CDR3, is SQTIHQWPATLVQPVGSPLSLECTVEGTSNPNLYWYRQAAGRGLQLLFYSVGIGQISSEVPQNLSASRPQDRQFILSSKKLLLSDSGFYLCAWSRDFGNTEAFFGQGTRLTVV.

The chain couples TRBV6-1 to TRBJ2-1, with a weak D call TRBD1 (6 bases). The CDR3 runs to 16 residues. V lost 0 bases, J lost 9 bases, and 18 bases lay in between. Germline V gene data show CDR1 as MNHNS and CDR2 as SASEGT. CDR3 sequence (DNA): TGTGCCAGCAGTGAAGCGCTTACAGGGAGCGCGGCTGAGCAGTTCTTC. It yields the protein CASSEALTGSAAEQFF.

This clone was observed a handful of times. The chain uses TRBV6-1 and TRBJ1-2, with 8 bases aligning to TRBD1. V lost 5 bases to trimming and J lost 8 bases; unmatched junction nucleotides: 10. Germline V lookup: CDR1 MNHNS, CDR2 SASEGT. This CDR3 comprises 14 residues. The CDR3 DNA sequence: TGTGCCAGCAGTAAGGACAGGGACAGACGAGGCTACACCTTC. Translating it yields CASSKDRDRRGYTF.